The source of this TCR beta chain is a study of cytomegalovirus exposure and HLA in healthy donors. Study-wide results and caveats: Some segments of the V type, notably TRBV6-2 and TRBV6-3, were excluded as indistinguishable. In all likelihood, a cluster of highly shared sequence variants was a sequencing artifact.

The PCR used 60 Vbeta and 13 Jbeta primers. As handled by the study authors: An analysis that came later counted around 80 million unique TCR beta chains, approximately 10 million shared. Clones were sequenced by immunoSEQ multiplex PCR, and TCRdb holds only the in-frame ones, with some missing. The V and J calls and clone size are taken from that table; D and trimming were inferred from the DNA. This sample has about 160,000 clones, with about 71% found just once. This cohort consisted of healthy bone marrow donors. This clone was detected only a few times. Its specificity is unknown. Germline V lookup: CDR1 GTSNPN, CDR2 SVGIG (reference sequence). There are 13 residues in the CDR3. The V end lost 3 bases, the J end lost 0 bases, and 8 bases lay between the germline ends.

The TCR originated in a woman aged 30 to 39 in good health and CMV-seronegative. Sequenced sample: PBMCs. This chain uses TRBV30 with TRBJ1-1; the D gene is possibly TRBD1 (5 bases). CDR3 nucleotides: TGTGCCTGGAGCGGAGGGGTGAACACTGAAGCTTTCTTT. Its protein product is CAWSGGVNTEAFF.